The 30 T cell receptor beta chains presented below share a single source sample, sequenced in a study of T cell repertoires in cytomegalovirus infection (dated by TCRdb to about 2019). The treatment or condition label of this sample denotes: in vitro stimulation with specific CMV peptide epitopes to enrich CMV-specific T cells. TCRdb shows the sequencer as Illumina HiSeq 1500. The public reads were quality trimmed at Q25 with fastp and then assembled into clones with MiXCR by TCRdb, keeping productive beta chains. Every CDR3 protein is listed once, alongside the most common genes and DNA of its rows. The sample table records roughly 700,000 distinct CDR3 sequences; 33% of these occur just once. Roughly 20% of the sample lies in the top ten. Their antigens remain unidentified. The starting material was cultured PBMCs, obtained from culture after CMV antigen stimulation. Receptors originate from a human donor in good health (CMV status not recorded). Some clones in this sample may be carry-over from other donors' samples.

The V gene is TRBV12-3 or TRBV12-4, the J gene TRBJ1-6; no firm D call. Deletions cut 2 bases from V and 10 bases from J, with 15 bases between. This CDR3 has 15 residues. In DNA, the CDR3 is TGTGCCAGCAGTTTATGGGCAAGTGGACCCTCACCCCTCCACTTT. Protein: CASSLWASGPSPLHF.

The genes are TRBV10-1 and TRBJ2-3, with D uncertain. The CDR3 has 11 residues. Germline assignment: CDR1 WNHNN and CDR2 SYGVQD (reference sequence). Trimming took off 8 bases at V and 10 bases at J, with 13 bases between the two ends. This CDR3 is CASGLGQAQYF. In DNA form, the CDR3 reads TGCGCCAGCGGCTTAGGGCAAGCGCAGTATTTT.

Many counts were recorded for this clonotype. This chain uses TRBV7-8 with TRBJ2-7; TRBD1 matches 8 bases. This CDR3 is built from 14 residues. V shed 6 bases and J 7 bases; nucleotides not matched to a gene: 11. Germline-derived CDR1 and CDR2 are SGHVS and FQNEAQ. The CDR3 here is CASRLGQAQEEQYF. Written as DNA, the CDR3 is TGTGCCAGCAGGTTGGGACAGGCCCAAGAGGAGCAGTACTTC.

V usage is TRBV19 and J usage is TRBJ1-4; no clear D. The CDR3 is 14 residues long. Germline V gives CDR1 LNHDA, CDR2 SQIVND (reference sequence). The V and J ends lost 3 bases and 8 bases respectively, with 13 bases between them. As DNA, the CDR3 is TGTGCCAGTAGTATCACATGGAATAGCGAAAAACTGTTTTTT. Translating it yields CASSITWNSEKLFF.

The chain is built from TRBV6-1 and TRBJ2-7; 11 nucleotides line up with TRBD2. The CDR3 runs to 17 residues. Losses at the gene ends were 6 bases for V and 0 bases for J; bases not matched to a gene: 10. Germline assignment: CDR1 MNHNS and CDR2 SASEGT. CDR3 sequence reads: CASRGASGRLGSYEQYF. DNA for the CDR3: TGTGCCAGCAGGGGGGCTAGCGGGAGGTTGGGCTCCTACGAGCAGTACTTC.

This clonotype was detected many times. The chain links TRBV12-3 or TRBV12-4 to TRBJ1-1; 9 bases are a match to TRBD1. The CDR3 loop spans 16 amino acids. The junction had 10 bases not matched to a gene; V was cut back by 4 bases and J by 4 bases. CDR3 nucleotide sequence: TGTGCCAGCAGTTCACACCCCGGGACAGGGCCCACTGAAGCTTTCTTT. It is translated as CASSSHPGTGPTEAFF.

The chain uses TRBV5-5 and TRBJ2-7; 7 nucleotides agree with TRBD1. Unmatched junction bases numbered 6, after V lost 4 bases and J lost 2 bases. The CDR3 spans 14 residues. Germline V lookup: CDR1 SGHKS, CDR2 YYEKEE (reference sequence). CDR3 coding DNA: TGTGCCAGCAGCCGCTCAGACAGGGCCTACGAGCAGTACTTC. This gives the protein CASSRSDRAYEQYF. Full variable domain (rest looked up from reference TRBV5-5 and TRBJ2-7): DAGVTQSPTHLIKTRGQQVTLRCSPISGHKSVSWYQQVLGQGPQFIFQYYEKEERGRGNFPDRFSARQFPNYSSELNVNALLLGDSALYLCASSRSDRAYEQYFGPGTRLTVT.

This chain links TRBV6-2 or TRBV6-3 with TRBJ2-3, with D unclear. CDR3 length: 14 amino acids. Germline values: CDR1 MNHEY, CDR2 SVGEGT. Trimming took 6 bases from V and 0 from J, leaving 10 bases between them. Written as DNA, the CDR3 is TGTGCCAGCAGCCGTGACACAAGCACAGATACGCAGTATTTT. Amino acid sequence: CASSRDTSTDTQYF.

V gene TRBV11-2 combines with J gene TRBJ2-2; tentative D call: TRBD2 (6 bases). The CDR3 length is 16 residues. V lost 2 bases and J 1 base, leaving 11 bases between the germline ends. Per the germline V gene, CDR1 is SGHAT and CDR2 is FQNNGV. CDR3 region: CASSLLGGWNTGELFF. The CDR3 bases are TGTGCCAGCAGCTTATTGGGGGGTTGGAACACCGGGGAGCTGTTTTTT.

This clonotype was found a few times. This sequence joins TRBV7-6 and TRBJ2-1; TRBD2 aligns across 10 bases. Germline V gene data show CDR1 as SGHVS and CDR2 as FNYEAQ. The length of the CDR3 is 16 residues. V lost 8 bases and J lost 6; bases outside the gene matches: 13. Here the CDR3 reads CASGEPGLARGNEQFF. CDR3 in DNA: TGTGCCAGCGGAGAACCGGGACTAGCGCGCGGCAATGAGCAGTTCTTC.

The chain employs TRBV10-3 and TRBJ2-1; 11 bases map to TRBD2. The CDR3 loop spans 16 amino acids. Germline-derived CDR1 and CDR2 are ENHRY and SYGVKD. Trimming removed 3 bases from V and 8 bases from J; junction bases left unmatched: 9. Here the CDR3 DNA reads TGTGCCATCAGTGACCCAACTAGCGGGAGTACCGATGAGCAGTTCTTC. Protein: CAISDPTSGSTDEQFF.

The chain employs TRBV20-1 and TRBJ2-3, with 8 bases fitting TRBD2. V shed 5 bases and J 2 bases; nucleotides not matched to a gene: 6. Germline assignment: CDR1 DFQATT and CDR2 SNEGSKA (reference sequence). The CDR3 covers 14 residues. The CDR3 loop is CSAAPGGYTDTQYF. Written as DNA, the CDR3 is TGCAGTGCTGCCCCGGGAGGGTACACAGATACGCAGTATTTT.

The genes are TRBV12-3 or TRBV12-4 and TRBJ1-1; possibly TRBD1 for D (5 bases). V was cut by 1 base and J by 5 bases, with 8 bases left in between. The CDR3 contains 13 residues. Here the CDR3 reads CASSLEGRTEAFF. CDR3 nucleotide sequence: TGTGCCAGCAGTTTAGAGGGGAGGACTGAAGCTTTCTTT.

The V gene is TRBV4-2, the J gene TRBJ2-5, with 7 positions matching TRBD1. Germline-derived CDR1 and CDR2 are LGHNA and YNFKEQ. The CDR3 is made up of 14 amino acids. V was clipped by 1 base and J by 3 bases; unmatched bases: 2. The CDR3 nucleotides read TGTGCCAGCAGCCAAGCCGGGACAGAAGAGACCCAGTACTTC. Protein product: CASSQAGTEETQYF.

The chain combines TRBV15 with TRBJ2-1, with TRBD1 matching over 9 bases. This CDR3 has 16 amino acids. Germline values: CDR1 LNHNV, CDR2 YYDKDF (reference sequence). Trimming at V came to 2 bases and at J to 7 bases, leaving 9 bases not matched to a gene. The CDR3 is CATSRFTGGAGNEQFF. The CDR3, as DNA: TGTGCCACCAGCAGATTTACAGGGGGCGCTGGGAATGAGCAGTTCTTC.

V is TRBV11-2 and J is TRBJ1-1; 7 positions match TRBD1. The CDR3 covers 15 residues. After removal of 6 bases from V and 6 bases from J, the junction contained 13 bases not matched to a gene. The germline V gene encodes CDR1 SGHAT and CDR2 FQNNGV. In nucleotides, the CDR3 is TGTGCCAGCAGTCTAGGGGTCCACACAGGGGCTGAAGCTTTCTTT. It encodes CASSLGVHTGAEAFF.

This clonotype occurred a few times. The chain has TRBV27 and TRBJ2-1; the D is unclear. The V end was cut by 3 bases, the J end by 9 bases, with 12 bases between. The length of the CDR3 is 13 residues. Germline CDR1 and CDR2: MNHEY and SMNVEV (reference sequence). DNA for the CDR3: TGTGCCAGCAGTTTTGAAGGATGGAGTGAGCAGTTCTTC. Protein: CASSFEGWSEQFF.

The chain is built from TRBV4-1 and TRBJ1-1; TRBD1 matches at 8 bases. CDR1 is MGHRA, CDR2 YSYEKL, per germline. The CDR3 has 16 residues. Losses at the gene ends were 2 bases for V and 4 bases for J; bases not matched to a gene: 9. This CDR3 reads CASSQSRTGLGTEAFF. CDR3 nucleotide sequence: TGCGCCAGCAGCCAATCAAGGACAGGGTTGGGCACTGAAGCTTTCTTT.

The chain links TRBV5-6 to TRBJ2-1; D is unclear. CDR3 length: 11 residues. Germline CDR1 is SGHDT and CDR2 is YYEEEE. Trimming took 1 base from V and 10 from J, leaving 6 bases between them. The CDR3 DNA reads TGTGCCAGCAGCTTGAATTGGGAGCAGTTCTTC. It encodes CASSLNWEQFF.

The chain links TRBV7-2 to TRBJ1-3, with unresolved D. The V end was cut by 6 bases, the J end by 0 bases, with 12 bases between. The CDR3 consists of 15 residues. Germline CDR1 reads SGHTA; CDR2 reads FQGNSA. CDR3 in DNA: TGTGCCAGCAGAGTAACGTCTAGCTCTGGAAACACCATATATTTT. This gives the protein CASRVTSSSGNTIYF. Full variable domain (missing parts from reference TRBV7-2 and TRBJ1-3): GAGVSQSPSNKVTEKGKDVELRCDPISGHTALYWYRQSLGQGLEFLIYFQGNSAPDKSGLPSDRFSAERTGGSVSTLTIQRTQQEDSAVYLCASRVTSSSGNTIYFGEGSWLTVV.

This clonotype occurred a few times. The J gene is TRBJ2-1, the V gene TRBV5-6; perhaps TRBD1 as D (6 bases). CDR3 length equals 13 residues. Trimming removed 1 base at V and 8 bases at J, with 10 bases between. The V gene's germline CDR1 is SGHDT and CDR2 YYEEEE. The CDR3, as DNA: TGTGCCAGCAGCTTGAGGGGGTATCATGAGCAGTTCTTC. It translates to CASSLRGYHEQFF.

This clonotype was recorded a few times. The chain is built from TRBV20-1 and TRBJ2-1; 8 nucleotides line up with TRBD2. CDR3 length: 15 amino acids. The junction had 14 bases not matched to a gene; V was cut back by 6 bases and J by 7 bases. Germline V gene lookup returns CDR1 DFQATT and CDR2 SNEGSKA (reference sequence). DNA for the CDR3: TGCAGTGCCCTTGGGACTAGGAGGGGATATAATGAGCAGTTCTTC. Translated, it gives CSALGTRRGYNEQFF.

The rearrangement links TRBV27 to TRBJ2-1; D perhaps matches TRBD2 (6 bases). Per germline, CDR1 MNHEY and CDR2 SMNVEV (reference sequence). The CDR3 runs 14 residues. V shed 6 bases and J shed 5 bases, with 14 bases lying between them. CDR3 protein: CASSTSRYDNEQFF. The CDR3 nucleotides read TGTGCCAGCAGCACTAGCAGGTACGACAATGAGCAGTTCTTC.

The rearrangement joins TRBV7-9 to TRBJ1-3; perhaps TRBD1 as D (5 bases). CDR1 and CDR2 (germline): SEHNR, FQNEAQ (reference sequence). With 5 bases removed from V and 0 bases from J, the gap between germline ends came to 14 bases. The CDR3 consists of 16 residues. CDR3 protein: CASSGKDTFSGNTIYF. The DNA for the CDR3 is TGTGCCAGCAGCGGGAAGGACACCTTCTCTGGAAACACCATATATTTT.

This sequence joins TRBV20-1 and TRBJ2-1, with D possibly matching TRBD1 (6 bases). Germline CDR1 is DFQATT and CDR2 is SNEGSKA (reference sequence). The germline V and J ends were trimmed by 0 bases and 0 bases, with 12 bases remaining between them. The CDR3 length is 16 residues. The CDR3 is CSARDLRGSSYNEQFF. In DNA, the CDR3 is TGCAGTGCTAGAGACCTCAGGGGAAGCTCCTACAATGAGCAGTTCTTC.

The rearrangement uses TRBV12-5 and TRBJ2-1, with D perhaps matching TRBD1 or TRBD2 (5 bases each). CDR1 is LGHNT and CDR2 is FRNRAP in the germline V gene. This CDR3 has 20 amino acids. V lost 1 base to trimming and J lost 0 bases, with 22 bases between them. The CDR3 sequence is CASGLATPAGRAFSYNEQFF. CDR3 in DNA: TGTGCTAGTGGTTTGGCTACCCCGGCGGGCAGGGCTTTCTCCTACAATGAGCAGTTCTTC.

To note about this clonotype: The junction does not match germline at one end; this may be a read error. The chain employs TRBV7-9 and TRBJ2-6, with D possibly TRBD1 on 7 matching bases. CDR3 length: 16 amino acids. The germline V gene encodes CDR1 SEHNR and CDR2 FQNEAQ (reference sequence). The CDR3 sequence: CASMAGGFSEANVLTF. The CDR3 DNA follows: TGTGCCAGCATGGCAGGGGGGTTCTCTGAGGCCAACGTCCTGACTTTC.

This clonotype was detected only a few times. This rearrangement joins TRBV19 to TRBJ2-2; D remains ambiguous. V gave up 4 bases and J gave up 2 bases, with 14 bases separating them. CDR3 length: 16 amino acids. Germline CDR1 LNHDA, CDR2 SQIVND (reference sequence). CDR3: CASSTSINTNTGELFF. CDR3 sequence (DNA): TGTGCCAGTAGTACCTCCATTAATACTAACACCGGGGAGCTGTTTTTT.

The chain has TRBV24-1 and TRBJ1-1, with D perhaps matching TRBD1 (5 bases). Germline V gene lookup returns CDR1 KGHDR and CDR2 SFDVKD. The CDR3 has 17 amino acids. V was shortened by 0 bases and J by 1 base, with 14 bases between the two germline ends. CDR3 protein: CATSDLSTVLGNTEAFF. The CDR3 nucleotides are TGTGCCACCAGTGATTTGTCGACAGTACTTGGGAACACTGAAGCTTTCTTT.

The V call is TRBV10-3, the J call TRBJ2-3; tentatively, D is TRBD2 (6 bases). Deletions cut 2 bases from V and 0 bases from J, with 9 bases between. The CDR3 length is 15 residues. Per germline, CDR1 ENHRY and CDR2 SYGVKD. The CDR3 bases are TGTGCCATCAGTGAGCCGCGGGGAAGCACAGATACGCAGTATTTT. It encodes CAISEPRGSTDTQYF.